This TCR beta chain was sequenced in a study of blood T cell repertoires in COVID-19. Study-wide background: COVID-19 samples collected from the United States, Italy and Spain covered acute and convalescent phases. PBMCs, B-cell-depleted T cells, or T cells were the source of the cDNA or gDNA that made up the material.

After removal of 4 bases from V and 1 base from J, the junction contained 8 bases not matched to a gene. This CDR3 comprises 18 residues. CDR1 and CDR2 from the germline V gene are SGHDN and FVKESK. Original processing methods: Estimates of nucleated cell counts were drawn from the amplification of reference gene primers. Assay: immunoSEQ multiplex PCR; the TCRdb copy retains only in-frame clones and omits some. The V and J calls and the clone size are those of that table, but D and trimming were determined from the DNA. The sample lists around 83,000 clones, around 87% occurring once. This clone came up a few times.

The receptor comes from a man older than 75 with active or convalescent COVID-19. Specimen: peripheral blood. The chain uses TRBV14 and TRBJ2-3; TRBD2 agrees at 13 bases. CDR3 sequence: CASSPMTSGRPRTDTQYF. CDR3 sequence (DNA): TGTGCCAGCAGCCCCATGACTAGCGGGAGGCCTCGCACAGATACGCAGTATTTT.